This TCR beta chain emerged from a study of cytomegalovirus exposure and HLA in healthy donors. Study-level results: Across donors, most TCRs were seen rarely, yet some public ones were widespread.

Use of 60 Vbeta and 13 Jbeta primers characterized the PCR. Assay used: immunoSEQ multiplex PCR; TCRdb lists only in-frame clones, some missing. The sample has about 160,000 clones, roughly 80% seen once. In regard to this clone: Antigen: not known.

The CDR3 totals 15 residues. V lost 1 base and J lost 4, with 13 bases in between. CDR1 and CDR2 (germline): SSHAT, FNYEAQ (reference sequence). The TCR originated in a woman between 25 and 40 years old in good health and CMV-seronegative. The V call is TRBV7-7, the J call TRBJ2-5; TRBD1 might be the D (6 bases). The specimen sequenced was PBMCs. CDR3 amino acids: CASSLGSQGRETQYF. DNA of the CDR3: TGTGCCAGCAGCTTAGGGTCACAGGGTCGAGAGACCCAGTACTTC. The full variable domain, completed using reference TRBV7-7 and TRBJ2-5, is GAGVSQSPRYKVTKRGQDVTLRCDPISSHATLYWYQQALGQGPEFLTYFNYEAQPDKSGLPSDRFSAERPEGSISTLTIQRTEQRDSAMYRCASSLGSQGRETQYFGPGTRLLVL.